The T cell receptor beta chain under discussion was sequenced for a study of cytotoxic CD8 clonotypes in ibrutinib-treated CLL. Per the germline V gene, CDR1 is GTSNPN and CDR2 is SVGIG (reference sequence). The ends were cut back, 4 bases at V and 5 bases at J, with 9 bases in the middle. The CDR3 runs to 11 residues. The assay was immunoSEQ multiplex PCR, and TCRdb's table has in-frame clones only and misses some. The table has around 310,000 clones, around four fifths seen once. Material: PBMCs, obtained before ibrutinib treatment. The chain is built from TRBV30 and TRBJ2-7; no reliable D call. This clonotype was sampled from a human donor with chronic lymphocytic leukemia. The CDR3 region is CAWKGRDEQYF. CDR3 coding DNA: TGTGCCTGGAAGGGAAGAGACGAGCAGTACTTC.